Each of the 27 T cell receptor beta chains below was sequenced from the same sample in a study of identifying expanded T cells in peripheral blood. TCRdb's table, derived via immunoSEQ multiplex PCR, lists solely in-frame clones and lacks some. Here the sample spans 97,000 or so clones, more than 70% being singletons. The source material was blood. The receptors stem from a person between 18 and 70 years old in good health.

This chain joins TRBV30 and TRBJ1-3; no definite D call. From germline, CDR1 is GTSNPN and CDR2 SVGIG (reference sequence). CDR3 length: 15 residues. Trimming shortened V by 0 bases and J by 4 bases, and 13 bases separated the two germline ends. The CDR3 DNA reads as TGTGCCTGGAGTGTAGTTCGGGCCCCCGGAAACACCATATATTTT. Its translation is CAWSVVRAPGNTIYF.

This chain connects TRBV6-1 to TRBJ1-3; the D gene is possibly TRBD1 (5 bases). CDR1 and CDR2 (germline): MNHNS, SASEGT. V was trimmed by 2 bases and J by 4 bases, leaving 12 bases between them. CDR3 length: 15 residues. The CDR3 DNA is TGTGCCAGCAGTGAACAGGCAGGGCCCGGAAACACCATATATTTT. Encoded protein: CASSEQAGPGNTIYF.

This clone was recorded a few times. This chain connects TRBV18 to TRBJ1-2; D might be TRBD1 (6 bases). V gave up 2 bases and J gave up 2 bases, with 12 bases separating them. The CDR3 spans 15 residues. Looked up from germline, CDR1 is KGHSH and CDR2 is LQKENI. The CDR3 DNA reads TGTGCCAGCTCACCAGGGGCAGGGGAGAACTATGGCTACACCTTC. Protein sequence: CASSPGAGENYGYTF.

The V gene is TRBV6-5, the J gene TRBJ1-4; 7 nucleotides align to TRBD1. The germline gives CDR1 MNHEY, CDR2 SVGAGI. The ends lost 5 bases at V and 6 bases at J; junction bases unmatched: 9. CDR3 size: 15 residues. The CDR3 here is CASSRLDREDEKLFF. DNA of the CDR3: TGTGCCAGCAGTAGACTAGACAGGGAGGATGAAAAACTGTTTTTT.

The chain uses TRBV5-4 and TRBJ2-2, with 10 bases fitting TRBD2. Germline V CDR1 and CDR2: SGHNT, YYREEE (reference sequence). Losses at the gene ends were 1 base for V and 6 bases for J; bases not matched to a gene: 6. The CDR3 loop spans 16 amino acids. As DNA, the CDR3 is TGTGCCAGCAGCTTGTATTCTAGCGGGAGTCCCGGGGAGCTGTTTTTT. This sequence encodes CASSLYSSGSPGELFF.

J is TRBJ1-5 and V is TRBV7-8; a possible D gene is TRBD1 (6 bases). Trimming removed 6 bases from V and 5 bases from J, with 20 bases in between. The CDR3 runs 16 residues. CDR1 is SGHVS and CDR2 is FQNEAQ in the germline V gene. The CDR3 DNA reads TGTGCCAGCAGTGGCACTTGGACAGAAGGCCATCAGCCCCAGCATTTT. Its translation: CASSGTWTEGHQPQHF.

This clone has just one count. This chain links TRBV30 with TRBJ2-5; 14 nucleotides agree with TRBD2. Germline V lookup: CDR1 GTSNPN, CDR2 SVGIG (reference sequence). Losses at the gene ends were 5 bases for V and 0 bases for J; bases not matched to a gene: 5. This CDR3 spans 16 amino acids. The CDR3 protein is CAWGRGLAGDQETQYF. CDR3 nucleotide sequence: TGTGCCTGGGGAAGGGGACTAGCGGGGGACCAAGAGACCCAGTACTTC.

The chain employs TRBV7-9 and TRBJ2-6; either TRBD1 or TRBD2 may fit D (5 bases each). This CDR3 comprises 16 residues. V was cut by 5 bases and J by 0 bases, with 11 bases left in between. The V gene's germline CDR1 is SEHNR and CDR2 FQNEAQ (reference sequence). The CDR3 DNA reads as TGTGCCAGCAGCCGGGGCGTGGGCTCTGGGGCCAACGTCCTGACTTTC. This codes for CASSRGVGSGANVLTF.

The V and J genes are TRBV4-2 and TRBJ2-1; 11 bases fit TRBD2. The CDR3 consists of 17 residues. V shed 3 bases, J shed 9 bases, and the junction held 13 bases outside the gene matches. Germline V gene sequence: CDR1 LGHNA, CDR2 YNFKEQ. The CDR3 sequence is CASSQPLAGGQVGEQFF. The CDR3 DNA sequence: TGTGCCAGCAGCCAGCCTTTAGCGGGGGGGCAAGTGGGTGAGCAGTTCTTC.

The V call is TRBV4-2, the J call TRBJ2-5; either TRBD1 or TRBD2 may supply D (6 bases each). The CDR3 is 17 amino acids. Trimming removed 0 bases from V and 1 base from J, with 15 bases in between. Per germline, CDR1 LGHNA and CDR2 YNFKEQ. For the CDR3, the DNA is TGTGCCAGCAGCCAAGATCTTGGGGGGCGGTCCCAAGAGACCCAGTACTTC. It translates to CASSQDLGGRSQETQYF.

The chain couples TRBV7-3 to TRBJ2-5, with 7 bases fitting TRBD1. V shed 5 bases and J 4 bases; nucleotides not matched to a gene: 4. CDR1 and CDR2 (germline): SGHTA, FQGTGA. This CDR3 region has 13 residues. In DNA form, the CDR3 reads TGTGCCAGCAGCCGAAGACAGGGAGAGACCCAGTACTTC. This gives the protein CASSRRQGETQYF.

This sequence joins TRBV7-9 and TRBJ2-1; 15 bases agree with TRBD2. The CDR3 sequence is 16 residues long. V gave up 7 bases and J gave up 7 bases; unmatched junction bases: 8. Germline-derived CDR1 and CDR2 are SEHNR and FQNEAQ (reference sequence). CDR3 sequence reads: CASTSTGTSGGNEQFF. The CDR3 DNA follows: TGTGCCAGCACCTCGACTGGGACTAGCGGGGGGAATGAGCAGTTCTTC. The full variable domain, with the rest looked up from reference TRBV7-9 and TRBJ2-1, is DTGVSQNPRHKITKRGQNVTFRCDPISEHNRLYWYRQTLGQGPEFLTYFQNEAQLEKSRLLSDRFSAERPKGSFSTLEIQRTEQGDSAMYLCASTSTGTSGGNEQFFGPGTRLTVL.

CDR3 DNA: TGTGCCAGCAGCTCCTACTACGAGCAGTACTTC. Translated: CASSSYYEQYF. The V gene is TRBV11-1, the J gene TRBJ2-7; no reliable D call. CDR3 size: 11 residues. Germline CDR1 is SGHAT and CDR2 is FQDESV (reference sequence). Trimming removed 4 bases from V and 3 bases from J, with 4 bases in between.

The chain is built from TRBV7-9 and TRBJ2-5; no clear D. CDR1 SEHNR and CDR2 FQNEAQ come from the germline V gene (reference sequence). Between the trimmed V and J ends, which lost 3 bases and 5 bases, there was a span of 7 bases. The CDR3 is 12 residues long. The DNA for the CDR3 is TGTGCCAGCAGCTTTGCGGTTGAGACCCAGTACTTC. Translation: CASSFAVETQYF.

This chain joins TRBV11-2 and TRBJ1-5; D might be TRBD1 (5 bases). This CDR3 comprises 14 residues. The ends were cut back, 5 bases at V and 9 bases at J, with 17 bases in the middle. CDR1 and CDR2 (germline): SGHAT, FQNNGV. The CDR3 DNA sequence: TGTGCCAGCAGCGCGGACGGGGGTAATGGGCCCCAGCATTTT. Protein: CASSADGGNGPQHF.

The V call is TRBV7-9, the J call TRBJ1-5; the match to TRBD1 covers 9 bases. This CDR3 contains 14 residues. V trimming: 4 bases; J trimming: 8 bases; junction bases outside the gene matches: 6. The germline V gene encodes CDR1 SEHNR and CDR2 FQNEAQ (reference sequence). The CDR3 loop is CASSSGTGLEPQHF. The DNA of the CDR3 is TGTGCCAGCAGCTCCGGGACAGGGTTAGAGCCCCAGCATTTT. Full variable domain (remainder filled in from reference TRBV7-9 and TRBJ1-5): DTGVSQNPRHKITKRGQNVTFRCDPISEHNRLYWYRQTLGQGPEFLTYFQNEAQLEKSRLLSDRFSAERPKGSFSTLEIQRTEQGDSAMYLCASSSGTGLEPQHFGDGTRLSIL.

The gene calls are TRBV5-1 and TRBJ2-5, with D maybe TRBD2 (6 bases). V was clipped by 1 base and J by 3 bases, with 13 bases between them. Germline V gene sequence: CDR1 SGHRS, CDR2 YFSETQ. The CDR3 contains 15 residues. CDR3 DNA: TGCGCCAGCAGCTTGCTTGTGGGCGGGGAAGAGACCCAGTACTTC. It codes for CASSLLVGGEETQYF.

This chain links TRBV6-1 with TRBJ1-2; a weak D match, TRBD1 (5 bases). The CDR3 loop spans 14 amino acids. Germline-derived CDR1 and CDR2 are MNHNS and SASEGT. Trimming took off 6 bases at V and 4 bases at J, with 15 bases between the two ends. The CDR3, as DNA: TGTGCCAGCAGGGGGGACTCCCCGTCCTATGGCTACACCTTC. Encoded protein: CASRGDSPSYGYTF.

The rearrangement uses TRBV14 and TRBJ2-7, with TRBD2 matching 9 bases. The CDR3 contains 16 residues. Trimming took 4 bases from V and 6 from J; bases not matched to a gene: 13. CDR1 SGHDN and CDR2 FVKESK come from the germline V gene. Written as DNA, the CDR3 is TGTGCCAGCAGCCGCGGAGGGGGACTAGCCCGCGCCGAGCAGTACTTC. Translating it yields CASSRGGGLARAEQYF.

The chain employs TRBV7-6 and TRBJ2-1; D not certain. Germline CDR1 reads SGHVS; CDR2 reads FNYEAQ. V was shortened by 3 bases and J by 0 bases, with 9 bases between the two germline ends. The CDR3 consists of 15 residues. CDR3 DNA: TGTGCCAGCAGCTTGTACGAGAGCTCCTACAATGAGCAGTTCTTC. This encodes CASSLYESSYNEQFF.

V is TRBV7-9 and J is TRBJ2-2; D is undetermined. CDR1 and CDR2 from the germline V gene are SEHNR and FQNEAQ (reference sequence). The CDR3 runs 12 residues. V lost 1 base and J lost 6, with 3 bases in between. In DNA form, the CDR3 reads TGTGCCAGCAGCTTAGTCCCCGGGGAGCTGTTTTTT. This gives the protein CASSLVPGELFF.

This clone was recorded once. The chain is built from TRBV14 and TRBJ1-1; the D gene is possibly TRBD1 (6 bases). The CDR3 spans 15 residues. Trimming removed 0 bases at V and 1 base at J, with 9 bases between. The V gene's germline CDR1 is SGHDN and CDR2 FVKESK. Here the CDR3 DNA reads TGTGCCAGCAGCCAAGATTTGGGGGCGAACACTGAAGCTTTCTTT. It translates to CASSQDLGANTEAFF.

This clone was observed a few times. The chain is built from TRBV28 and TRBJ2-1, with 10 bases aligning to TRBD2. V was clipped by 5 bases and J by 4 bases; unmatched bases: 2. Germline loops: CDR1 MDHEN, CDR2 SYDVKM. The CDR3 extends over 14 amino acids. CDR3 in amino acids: CASSTSGVYNEQFF. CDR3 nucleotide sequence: TGTGCCAGCAGTACTAGCGGGGTTTACAATGAGCAGTTCTTC.

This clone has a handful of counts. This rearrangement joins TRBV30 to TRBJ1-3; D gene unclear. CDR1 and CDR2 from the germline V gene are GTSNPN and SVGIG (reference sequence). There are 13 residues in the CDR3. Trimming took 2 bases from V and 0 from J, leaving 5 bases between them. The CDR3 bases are TGTGCCTGGAGTCTGAGCTCTGGAAACACCATATATTTT. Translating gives CAWSLSSGNTIYF.

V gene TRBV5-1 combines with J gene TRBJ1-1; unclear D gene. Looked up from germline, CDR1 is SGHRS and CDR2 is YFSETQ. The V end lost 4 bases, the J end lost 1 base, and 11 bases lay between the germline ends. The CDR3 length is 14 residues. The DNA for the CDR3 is TGCGCCAGCAGCGCTCTTCGCGCGAACACTGAAGCTTTCTTT. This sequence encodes CASSALRANTEAFF.

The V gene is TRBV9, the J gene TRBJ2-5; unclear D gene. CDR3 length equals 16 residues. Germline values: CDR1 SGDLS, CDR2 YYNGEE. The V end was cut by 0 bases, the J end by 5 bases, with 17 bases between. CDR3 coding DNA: TGTGCCAGCAGCGTAGAGTTGGGGTTATTCGAGGAGACCCAGTACTTC. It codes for CASSVELGLFEETQYF.

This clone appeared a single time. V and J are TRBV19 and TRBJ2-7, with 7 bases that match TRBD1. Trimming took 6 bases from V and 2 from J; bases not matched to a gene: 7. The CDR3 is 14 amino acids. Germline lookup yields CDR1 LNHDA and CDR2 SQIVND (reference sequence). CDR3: CASSTTGLTYEQYF. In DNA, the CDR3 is TGTGCCAGTAGCACGACAGGGCTTACCTACGAGCAGTACTTC. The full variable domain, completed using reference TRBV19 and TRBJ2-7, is DGGITQSPKYLFRKEGQNVTLSCEQNLNHDAMYWYRQDPGQGLRLIYYSQIVNDFQKGDIAEGYSVSREKKESFPLTVTSAQKNPTAFYLCASSTTGLTYEQYFGPGTRLTVT.